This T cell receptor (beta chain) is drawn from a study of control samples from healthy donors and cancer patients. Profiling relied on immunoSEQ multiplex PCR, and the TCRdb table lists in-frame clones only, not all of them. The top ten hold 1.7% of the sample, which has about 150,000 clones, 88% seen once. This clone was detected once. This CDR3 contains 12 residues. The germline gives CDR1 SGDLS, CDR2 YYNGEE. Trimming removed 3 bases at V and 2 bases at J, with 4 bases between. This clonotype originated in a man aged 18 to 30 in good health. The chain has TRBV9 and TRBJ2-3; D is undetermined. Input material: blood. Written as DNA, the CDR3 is TGTGCCAGCAGCGCCGACACAGATACGCAGTATTTT. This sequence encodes CASSADTDTQYF.